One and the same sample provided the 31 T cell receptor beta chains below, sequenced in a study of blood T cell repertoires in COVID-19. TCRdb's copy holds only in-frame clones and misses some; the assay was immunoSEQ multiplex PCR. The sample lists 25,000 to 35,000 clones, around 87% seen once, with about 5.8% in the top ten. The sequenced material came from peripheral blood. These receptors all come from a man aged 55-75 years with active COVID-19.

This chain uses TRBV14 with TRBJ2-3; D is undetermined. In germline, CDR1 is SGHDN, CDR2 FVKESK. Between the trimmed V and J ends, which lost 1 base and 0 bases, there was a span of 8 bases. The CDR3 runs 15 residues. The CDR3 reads CASSQGSISTDTQYF. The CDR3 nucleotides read TGTGCCAGCAGCCAAGGGAGTATAAGCACAGATACGCAGTATTTT.

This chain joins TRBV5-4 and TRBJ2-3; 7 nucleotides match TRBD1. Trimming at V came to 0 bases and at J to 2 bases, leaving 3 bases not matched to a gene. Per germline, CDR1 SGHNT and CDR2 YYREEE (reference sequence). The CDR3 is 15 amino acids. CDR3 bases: TGTGCCAGCAGCTTGGAACAGGGGCTCACAGATACGCAGTATTTT. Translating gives CASSLEQGLTDTQYF.

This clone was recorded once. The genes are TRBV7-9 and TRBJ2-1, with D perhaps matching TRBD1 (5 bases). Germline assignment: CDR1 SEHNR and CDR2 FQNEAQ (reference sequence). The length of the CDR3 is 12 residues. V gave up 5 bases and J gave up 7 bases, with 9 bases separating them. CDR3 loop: CASSGAVNEQFF. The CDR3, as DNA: TGTGCCAGCAGCGGGGCTGTTAATGAGCAGTTCTTC.

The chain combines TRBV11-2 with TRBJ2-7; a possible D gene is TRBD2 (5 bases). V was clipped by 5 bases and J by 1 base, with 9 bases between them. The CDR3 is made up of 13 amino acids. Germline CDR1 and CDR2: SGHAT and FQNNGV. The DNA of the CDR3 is TGTGCCAGCAGCCGCGGCGGGTCCTACGAGCAGTACTTC. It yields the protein CASSRGGSYEQYF.

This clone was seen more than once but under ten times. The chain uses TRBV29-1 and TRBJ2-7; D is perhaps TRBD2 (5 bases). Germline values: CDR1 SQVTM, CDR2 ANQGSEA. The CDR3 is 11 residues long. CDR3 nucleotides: TGCAGGGGAGCATTGGGTCACGAGCAGTACTTC. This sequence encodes CRGALGHEQYF.

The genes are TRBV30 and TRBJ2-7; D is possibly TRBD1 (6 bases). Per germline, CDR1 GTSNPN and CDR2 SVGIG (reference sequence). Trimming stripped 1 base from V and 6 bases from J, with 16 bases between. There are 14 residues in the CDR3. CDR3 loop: CAWSGRGYSREQYF. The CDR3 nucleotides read TGTGCCTGGAGTGGCAGGGGTTATTCTCGCGAGCAGTACTTC.

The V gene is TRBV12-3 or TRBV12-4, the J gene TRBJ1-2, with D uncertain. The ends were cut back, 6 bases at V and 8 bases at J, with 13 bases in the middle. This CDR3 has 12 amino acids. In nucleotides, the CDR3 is TGTGCCAGCAGACTACCTATGCGGGGCTACACCTTC. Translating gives CASRLPMRGYTF.

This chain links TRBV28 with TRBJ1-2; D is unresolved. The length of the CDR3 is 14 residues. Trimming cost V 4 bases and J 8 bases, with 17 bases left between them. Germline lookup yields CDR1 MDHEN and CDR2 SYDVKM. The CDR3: CASSSPRRAPGYTF. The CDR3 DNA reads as TGTGCCAGCAGTTCCCCGAGGAGGGCGCCGGGCTACACCTTC.

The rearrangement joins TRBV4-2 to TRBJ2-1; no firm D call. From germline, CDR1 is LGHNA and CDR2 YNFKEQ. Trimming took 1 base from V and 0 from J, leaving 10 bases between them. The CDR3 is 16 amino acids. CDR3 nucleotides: TGTGCCAGCAGCCAAGGGAGCGCTAGCTCCTACAATGAGCAGTTCTTC. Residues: CASSQGSASSYNEQFF.

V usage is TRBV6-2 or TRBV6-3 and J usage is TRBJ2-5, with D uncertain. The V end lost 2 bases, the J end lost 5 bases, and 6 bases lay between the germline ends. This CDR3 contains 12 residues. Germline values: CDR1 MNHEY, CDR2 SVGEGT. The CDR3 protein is CASSYRWETQYF. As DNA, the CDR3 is TGTGCCAGCAGTTACCGGTGGGAGACCCAGTACTTC.

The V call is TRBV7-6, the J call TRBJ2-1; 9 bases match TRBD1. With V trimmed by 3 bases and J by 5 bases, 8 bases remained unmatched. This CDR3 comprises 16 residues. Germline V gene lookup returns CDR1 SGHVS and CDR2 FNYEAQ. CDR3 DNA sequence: TGTGCCAGCAGCTTCTCGAACAGGGGGCTGGACAATGAGCAGTTCTTC. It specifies CASSFSNRGLDNEQFF.

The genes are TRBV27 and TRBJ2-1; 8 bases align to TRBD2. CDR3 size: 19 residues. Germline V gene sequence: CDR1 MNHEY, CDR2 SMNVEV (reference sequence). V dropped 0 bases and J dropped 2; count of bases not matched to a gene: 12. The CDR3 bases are TGTGCCAGCAGTTTATCGATTTTGCGGGGGGTCTTCGCCTACAATGAGCAGTTCTTC. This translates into CASSLSILRGVFAYNEQFF.

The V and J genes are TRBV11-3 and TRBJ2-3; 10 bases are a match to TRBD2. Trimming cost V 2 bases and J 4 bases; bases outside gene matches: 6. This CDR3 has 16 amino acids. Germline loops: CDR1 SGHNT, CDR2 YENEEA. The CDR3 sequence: CASSLSAGGRADTQYF. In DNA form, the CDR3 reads TGTGCCAGCAGCTTATCAGCGGGGGGGCGAGCAGATACGCAGTATTTT.

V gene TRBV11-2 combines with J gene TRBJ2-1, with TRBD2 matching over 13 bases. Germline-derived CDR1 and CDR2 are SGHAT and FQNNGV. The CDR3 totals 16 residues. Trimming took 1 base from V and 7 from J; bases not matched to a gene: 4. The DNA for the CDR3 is TGTGCCAGCAGCTTAGCCCGGACTAGCGGGGGAAATGAGCAGTTCTTC. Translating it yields CASSLARTSGGNEQFF.

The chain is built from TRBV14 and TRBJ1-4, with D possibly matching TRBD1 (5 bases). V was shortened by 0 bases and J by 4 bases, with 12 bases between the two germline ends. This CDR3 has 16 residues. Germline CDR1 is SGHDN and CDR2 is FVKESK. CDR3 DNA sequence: TGTGCCAGCAGCCAAGATTTGCGGGACGGTAATGAAAAACTGTTTTTT. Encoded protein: CASSQDLRDGNEKLFF.

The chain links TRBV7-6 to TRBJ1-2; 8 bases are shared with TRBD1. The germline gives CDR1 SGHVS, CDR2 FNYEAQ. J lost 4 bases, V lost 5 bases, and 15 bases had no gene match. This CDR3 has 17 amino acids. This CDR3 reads CASSPTVRTGSAYGYTF. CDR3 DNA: TGTGCCAGCAGCCCCACGGTTCGGACAGGGTCTGCCTATGGCTACACCTTC.

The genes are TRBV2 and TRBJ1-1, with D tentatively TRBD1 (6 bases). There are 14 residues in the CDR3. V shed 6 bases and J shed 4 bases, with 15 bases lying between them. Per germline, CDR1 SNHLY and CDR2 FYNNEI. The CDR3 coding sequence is TGTGCCAGCAGCAGGGGAATTGACGGCACTGAAGCTTTCTTT. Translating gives CASSRGIDGTEAFF.

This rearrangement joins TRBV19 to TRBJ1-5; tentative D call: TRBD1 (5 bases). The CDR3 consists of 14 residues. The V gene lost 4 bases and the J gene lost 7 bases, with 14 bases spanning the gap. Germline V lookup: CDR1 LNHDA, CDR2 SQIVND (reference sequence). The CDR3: CASSTDSIGQPQHF. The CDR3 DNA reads TGTGCCAGTAGTACCGACAGTATCGGGCAGCCCCAGCATTTT. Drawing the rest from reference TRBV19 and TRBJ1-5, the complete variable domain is DGGITQSPKYLFRKEGQNVTLSCEQNLNHDAMYWYRQDPGQGLRLIYYSQIVNDFQKGDIAEGYSVSREKKESFPLTVTSAQKNPTAFYLCASSTDSIGQPQHFGDGTRLSIL.

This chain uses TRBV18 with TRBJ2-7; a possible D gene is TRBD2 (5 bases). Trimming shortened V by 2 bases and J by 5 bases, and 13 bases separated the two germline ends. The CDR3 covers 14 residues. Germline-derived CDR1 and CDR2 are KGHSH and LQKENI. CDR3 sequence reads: CASSPGLPSDEQYF. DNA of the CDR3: TGTGCCAGCTCACCAGGACTTCCCTCTGACGAGCAGTACTTC.

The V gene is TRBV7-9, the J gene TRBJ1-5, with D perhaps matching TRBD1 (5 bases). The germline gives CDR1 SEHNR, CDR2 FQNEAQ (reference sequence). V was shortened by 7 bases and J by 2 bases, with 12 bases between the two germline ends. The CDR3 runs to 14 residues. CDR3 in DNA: TGTGCCAGCAATAGAGGGGAGGGCAATCAGCCCCAGCATTTT. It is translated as CASNRGEGNQPQHF.

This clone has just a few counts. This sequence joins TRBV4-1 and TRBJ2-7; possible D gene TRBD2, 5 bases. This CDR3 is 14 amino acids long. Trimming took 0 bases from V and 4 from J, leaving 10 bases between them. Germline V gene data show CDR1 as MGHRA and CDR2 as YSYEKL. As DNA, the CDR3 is TGCGCCAGCAGCCAAGATCCCGGGGAGTACGAGCAGTACTTC. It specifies CASSQDPGEYEQYF.

The CDR3 spells CASSERGNTEAFF. As DNA, the CDR3 is TGTGCCAGCAGTGAAAGGGGAAACACTGAAGCTTTCTTT. The gene calls are TRBV2 and TRBJ1-1; D is perhaps TRBD1 (5 bases). The germline CDR1 and CDR2 sequences are SNHLY and FYNNEI. The ends were cut back, 2 bases at V and 2 bases at J, with 6 bases in the middle. This CDR3 contains 13 residues.

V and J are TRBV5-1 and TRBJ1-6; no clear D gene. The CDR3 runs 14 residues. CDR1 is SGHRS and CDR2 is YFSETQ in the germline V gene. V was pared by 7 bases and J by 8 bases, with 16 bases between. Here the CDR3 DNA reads TGCGCCAGCTCATACGGTACGTTGGATTCACCCCTCCACTTT. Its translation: CASSYGTLDSPLHF.

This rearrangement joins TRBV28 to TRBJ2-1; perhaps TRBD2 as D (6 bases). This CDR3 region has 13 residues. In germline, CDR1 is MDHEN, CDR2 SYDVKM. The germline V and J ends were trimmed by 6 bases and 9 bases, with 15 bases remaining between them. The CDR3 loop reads CASRNSGGGEQFF. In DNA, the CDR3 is TGTGCCAGCAGGAATTCCGGGGGTGGTGAGCAGTTCTTC.

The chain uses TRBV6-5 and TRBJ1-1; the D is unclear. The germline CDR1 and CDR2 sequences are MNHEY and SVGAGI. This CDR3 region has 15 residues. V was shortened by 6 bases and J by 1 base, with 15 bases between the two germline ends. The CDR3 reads CASRPPERANTEAFF. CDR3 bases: TGTGCCAGCAGACCACCCGAGAGGGCGAACACTGAAGCTTTCTTT.

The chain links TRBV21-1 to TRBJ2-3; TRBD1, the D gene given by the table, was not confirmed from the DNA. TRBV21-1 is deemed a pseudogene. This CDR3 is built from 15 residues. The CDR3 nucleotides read TGTGCCAGCAGCAAAGTCACAGGGGGGATAGATACGCAGTATTTT. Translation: CASSKVTGGIDTQYF.

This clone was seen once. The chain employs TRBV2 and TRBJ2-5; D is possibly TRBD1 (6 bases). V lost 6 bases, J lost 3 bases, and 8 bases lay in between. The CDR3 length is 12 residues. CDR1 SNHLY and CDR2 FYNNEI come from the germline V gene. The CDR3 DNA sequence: TGTGCCAGCAGCTGGACAGAAGAGACCCAGTACTTC. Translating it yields CASSWTEETQYF.

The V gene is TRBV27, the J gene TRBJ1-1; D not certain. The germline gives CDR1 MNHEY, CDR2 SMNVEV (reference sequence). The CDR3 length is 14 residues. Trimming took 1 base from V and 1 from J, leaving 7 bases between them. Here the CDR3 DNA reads TGTGCCAGCAGTTTATTGTACGGGAACACTGAAGCTTTCTTT. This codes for CASSLLYGNTEAFF.

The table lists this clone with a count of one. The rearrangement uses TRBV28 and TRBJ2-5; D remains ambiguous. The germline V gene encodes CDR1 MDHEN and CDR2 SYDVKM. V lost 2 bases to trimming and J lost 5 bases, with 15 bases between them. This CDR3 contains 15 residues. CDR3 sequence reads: CASSLQTTLGETQYF. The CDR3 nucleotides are TGTGCCAGCAGTTTACAGACGACATTGGGTGAGACCCAGTACTTC.

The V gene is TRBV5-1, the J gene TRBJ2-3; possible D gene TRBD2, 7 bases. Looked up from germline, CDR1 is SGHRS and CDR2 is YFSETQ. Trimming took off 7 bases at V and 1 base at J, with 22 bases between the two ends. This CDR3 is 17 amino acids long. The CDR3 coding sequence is TGCGCCAGCCAACTAAGGGGGGGGCTCCTTGGCACAGATACGCAGTATTTT. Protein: CASQLRGGLLGTDTQYF.

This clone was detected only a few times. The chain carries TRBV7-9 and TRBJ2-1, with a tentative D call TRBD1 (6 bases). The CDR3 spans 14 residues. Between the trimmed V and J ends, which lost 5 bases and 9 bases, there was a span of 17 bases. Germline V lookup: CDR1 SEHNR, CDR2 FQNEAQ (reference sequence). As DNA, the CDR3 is TGTGCCAGCAGCGGGAGTACAGGGTCGGGTGAGCAGTTCTTC. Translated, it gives CASSGSTGSGEQFF.